This passage covers 6 T cell receptor beta chains from one sample sequenced in a study of identical twins (dated by TCRdb to 2015 to 2016). Library preparation used 5' RACE. The run used an Illumina HiSeq 2000. TCRdb reworked the public reads: Q25 trimming with fastp, MiXCR clone assembly, productive beta chains retained. Entries are consolidated by CDR3 protein sequence, retaining the most common genes and DNA. This sample gives 450,000 to 600,000 distinct CDR3 sequences in total; 20% to 25% of them show up just once. Approximately 0.52% of the sample is taken by the ten largest. The same data also went into a second study, on yellow fever vaccine responses in identical twins.

Sample: CD4+ T cells sorted from blood. All receptors derive from a woman under 30 in good health.

In this sample, this clonotype turned up many times. This chain uses TRBV5-1 with TRBJ2-7, with TRBD2 matching over 9 bases. Germline lookup yields CDR1 SGHRS and CDR2 YFSETQ. This CDR3 spans 17 amino acids. The ends lost 3 bases at V and 4 bases at J; junction bases unmatched: 14. The CDR3 sequence is CASSSSGLALRKYEQYF. For the CDR3, the DNA is TGCGCCAGCAGCTCCTCGGGACTAGCACTTCGGAAGTACGAGCAGTACTTC.

The sample holds a few counts of this clonotype. The chain recombines TRBV12-3 or TRBV12-4 with TRBJ2-2, with no clear D. Trimming removed 2 bases from V and 7 bases from J, with 20 bases in between. The CDR3 extends over 17 amino acids. The CDR3 nucleotides are TGTGCCAGCAGTTTAAAAACATACGGGCCTCTCGACGGGGAGCTGTTTTTT. It translates to CASSLKTYGPLDGELFF.

V is TRBV4-1 and J is TRBJ2-5; D is possibly TRBD1 (5 bases). V was trimmed by 6 bases and J by 2 bases, leaving 10 bases between them. This CDR3 comprises 13 residues. From germline, CDR1 is MGHRA and CDR2 YSYEKL. CDR3 sequence (DNA): TGCGCCAGCAGTCGGACAAGACAAGAGACCCAGTACTTC. Translating gives CASSRTRQETQYF.

The chain has TRBV7-2 and TRBJ2-7; 7 positions match TRBD2. Germline CDR1 is SGHTA and CDR2 is FQGNSA. CDR3 size: 13 residues. This CDR3 reads CSSQTSFTDEQYF. The CDR3 bases are TGTTCCTCGCAGACTAGCTTTACCGACGAGCAGTACTTC. The full variable domain, in which reference TRBV7-2 and TRBJ2-7 provide the parts outside the CDR3, is GAGVSQSPSNKVTEKGKDVELRCDPISGHTALYWYRQSLGQGLEFLIYFQGNSAPDKSGLPSDRFSAERTGGSVSTLTIQRTQQEDSAVYLCSSQTSFTDEQYFGPGTRLTVT.

The gene calls are TRBV20-1 and TRBJ2-2; 7 bases are shared with TRBD2. Looked up from germline, CDR1 is DFQATT and CDR2 is SNEGSKA (reference sequence). J lost 4 bases, V lost 3 bases, and 8 bases had no gene match. This CDR3 spans 15 amino acids. This chain's CDR3 is CSARAGGSGTGELFF. The CDR3 nucleotides read TGCAGTGCTAGGGCCGGGGGGTCGGGCACCGGGGAGCTGTTTTTT.

The chain couples TRBV12-5 to TRBJ2-7; TRBD1 matches at 7 bases. In germline, CDR1 is LGHNT, CDR2 FRNRAP. This CDR3 is built from 17 residues. V dropped 0 bases and J dropped 5; count of bases not matched to a gene: 13. CDR3 amino acids: CASGLVVWDSFSNEQYF. As DNA, the CDR3 is TGTGCTAGTGGTTTGGTCGTCTGGGACAGCTTTTCCAACGAGCAGTACTTC.